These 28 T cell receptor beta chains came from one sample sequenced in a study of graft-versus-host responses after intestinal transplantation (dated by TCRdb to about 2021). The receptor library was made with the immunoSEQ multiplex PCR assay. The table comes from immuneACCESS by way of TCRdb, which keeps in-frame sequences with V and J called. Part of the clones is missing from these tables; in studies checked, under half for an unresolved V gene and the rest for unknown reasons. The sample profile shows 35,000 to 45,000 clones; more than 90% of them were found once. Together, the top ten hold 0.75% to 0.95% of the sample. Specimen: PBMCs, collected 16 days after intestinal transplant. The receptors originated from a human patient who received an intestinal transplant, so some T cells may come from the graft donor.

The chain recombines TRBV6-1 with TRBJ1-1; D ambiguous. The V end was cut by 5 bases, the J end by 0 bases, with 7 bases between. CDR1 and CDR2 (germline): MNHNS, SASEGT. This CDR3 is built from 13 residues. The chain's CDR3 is CASSQGMNTEAFF. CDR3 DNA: TGTGCCAGCAGTCAAGGAATGAACACTGAAGCTTTCTTT.

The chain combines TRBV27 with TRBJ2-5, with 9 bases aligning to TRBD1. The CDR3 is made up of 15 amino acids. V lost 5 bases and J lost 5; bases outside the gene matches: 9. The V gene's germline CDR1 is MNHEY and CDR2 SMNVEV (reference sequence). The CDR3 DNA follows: TGTGCCAGCAGTAGCACTGGACAGGGGATGGAGACCCAGTACTTC. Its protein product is CASSSTGQGMETQYF.

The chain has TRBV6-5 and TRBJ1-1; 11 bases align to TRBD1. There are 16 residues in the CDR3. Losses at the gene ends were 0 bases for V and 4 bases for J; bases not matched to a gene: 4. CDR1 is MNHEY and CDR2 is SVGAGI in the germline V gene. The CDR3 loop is CASSYSGTGGGTEAFF. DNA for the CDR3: TGTGCCAGCAGTTACTCGGGGACAGGGGGGGGCACTGAAGCTTTCTTT.

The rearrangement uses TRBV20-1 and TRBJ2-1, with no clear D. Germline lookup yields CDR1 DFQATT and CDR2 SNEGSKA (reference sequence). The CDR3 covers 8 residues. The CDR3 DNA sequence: TGCAGCGACAATGAGCAGTTCTTC. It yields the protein CSDNEQFF.

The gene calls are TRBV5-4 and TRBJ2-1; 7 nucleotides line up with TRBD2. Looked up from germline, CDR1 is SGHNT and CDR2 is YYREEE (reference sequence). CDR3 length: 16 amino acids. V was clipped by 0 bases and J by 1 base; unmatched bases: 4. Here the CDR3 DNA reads TGTGCCAGCAGCTTGGGAGCGGGATCTTCCTACAATGAGCAGTTCTTC. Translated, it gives CASSLGAGSSYNEQFF. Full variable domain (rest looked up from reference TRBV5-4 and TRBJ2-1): ETGVTQSPTHLIKTRGQQVTLRCSSQSGHNTVSWYQQALGQGPQFIFQYYREEENGRGNFPPRFSGLQFPNYSSELNVNALELDDSALYLCASSLGAGSSYNEQFFGPGTRLTVL.

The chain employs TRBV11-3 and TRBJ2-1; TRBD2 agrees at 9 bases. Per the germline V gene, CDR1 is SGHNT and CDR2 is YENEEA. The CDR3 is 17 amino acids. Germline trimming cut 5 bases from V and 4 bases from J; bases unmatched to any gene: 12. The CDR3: CASSKGEAGGDYNEQFF. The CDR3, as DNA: TGTGCCAGCAGCAAGGGGGAAGCGGGAGGAGATTACAATGAGCAGTTCTTC.

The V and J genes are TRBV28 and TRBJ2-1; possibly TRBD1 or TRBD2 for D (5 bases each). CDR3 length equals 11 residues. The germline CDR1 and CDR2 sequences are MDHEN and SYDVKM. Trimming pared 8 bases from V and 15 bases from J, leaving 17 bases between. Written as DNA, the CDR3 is TGTGCCAGCGGTAGGGGCGGGTGGCTGTTCTTC. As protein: CASGRGGWLFF.

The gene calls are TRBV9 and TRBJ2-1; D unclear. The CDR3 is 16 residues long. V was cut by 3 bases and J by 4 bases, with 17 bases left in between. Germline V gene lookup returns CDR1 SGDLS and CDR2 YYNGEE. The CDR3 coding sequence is TGTGCCAGCAGCGCCCTTTTCTGGAGCCTTTACAATGAGCAGTTCTTC. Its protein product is CASSALFWSLYNEQFF.

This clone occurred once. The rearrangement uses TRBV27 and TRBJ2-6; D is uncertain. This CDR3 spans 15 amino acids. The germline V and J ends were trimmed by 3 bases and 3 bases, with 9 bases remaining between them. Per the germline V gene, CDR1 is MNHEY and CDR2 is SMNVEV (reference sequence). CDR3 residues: CASSLGGIGANVLTF. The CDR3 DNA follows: TGTGCCAGCAGTTTGGGTGGAATTGGGGCCAACGTCCTGACTTTC.

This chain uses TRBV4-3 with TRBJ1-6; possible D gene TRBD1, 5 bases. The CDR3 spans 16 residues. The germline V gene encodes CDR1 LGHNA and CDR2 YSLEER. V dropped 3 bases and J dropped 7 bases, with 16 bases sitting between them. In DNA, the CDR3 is TGCGCCAGCAGCCATCACCAGACAGAGGGGAATTCACCCCTCCACTTT. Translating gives CASSHHQTEGNSPLHF.

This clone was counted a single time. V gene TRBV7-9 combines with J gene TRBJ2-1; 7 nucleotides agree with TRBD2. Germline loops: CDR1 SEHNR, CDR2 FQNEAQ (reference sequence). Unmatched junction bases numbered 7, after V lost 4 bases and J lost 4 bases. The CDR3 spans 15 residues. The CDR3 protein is CASSSEREGYNEQFF. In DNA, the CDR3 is TGTGCCAGCAGCTCCGAGCGGGAAGGGTACAATGAGCAGTTCTTC.

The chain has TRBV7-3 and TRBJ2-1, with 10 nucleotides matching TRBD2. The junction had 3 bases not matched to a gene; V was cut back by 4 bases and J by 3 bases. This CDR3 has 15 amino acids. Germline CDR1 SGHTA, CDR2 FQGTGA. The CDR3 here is CASSSSGRYYNEQFF. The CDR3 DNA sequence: TGTGCCAGCAGCTCTAGCGGGAGATACTACAATGAGCAGTTCTTC.

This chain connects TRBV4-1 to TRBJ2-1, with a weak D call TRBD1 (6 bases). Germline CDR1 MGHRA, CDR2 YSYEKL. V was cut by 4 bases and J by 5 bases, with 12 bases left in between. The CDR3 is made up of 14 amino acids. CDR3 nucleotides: TGCGCCAGCAGCCGAAAAGAGGGGGACAATGAGCAGTTCTTC. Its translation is CASSRKEGDNEQFF.

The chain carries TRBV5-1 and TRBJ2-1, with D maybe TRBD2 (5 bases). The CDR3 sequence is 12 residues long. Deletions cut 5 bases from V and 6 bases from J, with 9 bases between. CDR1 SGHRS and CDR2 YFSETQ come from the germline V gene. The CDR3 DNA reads TGCGCCAGCAGGGGAACTAGCAATGAGCAGTTCTTC. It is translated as CASRGTSNEQFF.

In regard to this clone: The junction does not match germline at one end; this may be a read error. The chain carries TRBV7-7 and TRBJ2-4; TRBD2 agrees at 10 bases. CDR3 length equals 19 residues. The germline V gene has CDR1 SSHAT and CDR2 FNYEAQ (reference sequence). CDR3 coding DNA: TGTGCTAGCAGCTTAGAGCTAGCGGGAGATGTGGTAGACAAAAACATTCAGTACTTC. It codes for CASSLELAGDVVDKNIQYF.

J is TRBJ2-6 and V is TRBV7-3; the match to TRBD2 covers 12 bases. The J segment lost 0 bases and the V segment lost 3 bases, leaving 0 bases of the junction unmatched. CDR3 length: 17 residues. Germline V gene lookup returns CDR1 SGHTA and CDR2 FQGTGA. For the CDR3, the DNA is TGTGCCAGCAGCTTGACTAGCGGGAGCTCTGGGGCCAACGTCCTGACTTTC. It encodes CASSLTSGSSGANVLTF. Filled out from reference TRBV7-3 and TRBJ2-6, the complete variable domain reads GAGVSQTPSNKVTEKGKYVELRCDPISGHTALYWYRQSLGQGPEFLIYFQGTGAADDSGLPNDRFFAVRPEGSVSTLKIQRTERGDSAVYLCASSLTSGSSGANVLTFGAGSRLTVL.

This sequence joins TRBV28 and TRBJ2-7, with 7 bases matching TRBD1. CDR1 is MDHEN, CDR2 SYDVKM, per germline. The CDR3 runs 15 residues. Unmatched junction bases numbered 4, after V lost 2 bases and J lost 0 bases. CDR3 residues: CASSLIRGPSYEQYF. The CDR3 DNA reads TGTGCCAGCAGTTTAATAAGGGGGCCCTCCTACGAGCAGTACTTC.

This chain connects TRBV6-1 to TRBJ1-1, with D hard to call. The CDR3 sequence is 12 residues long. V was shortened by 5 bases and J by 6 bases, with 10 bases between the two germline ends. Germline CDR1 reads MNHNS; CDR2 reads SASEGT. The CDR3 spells CASSFARPEAFF. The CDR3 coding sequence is TGTGCCAGCAGTTTCGCAAGACCTGAAGCTTTCTTT.

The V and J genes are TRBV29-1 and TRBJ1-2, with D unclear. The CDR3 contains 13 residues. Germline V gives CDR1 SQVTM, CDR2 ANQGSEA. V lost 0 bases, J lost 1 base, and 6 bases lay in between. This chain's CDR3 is CSVEEPNNYGYTF. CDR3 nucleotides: TGCAGCGTTGAAGAACCTAATAACTATGGCTACACCTTC.

The chain's CDR3 is CASSPFGGGFNTEAFF. In DNA, the CDR3 is TGTGCCAGCAGCCCATTCGGCGGGGGTTTCAACACTGAAGCTTTCTTT. V and J are TRBV27 and TRBJ1-1, with D tentatively TRBD1 (5 bases). V dropped 6 bases and J dropped 2 bases, with 19 bases sitting between them. The CDR3 extends over 16 amino acids. Germline V lookup: CDR1 MNHEY, CDR2 SMNVEV (reference sequence).

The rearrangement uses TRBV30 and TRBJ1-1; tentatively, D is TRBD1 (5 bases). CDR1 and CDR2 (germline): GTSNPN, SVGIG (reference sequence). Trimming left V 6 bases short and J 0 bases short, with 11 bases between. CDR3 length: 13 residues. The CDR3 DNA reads TGTGCCTGCGACAGTACCATGAACACTGAAGCTTTCTTT. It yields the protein CACDSTMNTEAFF.

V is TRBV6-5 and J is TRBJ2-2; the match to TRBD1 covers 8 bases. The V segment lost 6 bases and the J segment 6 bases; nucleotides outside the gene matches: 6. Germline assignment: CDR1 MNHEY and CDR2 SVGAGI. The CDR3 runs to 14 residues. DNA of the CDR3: TGTGCCAGCAGCCAGACAGGGGATGCCGGGGAGCTGTTTTTT. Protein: CASSQTGDAGELFF.

CDR3 sequence: CASSGTGDHTEAFF. The CDR3 DNA is TGTGCCAGCAGCGGGACAGGGGACCACACTGAAGCTTTCTTT. This chain joins TRBV27 and TRBJ1-1, with TRBD1 identical over 10 bases. Germline assignment: CDR1 MNHEY and CDR2 SMNVEV (reference sequence). V was clipped by 6 bases and J by 3 bases; unmatched bases: 4. The CDR3 runs to 14 residues.

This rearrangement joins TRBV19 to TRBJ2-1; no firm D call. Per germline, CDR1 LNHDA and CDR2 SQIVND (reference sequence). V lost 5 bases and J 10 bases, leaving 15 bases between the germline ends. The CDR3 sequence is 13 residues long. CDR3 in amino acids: CASSLLERTEQFF. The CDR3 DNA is TGTGCCAGTAGTTTGCTAGAACGAACCGAGCAGTTCTTC. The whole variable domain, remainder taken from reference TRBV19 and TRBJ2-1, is DGGITQSPKYLFRKEGQNVTLSCEQNLNHDAMYWYRQDPGQGLRLIYYSQIVNDFQKGDIAEGYSVSREKKESFPLTVTSAQKNPTAFYLCASSLLERTEQFFGPGTRLTVL.

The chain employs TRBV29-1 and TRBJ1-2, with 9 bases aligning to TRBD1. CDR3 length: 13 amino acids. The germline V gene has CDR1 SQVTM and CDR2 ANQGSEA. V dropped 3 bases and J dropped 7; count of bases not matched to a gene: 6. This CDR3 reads CSVDWTGAGGYTF. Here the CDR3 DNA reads TGCAGCGTTGACTGGACAGGGGCAGGTGGCTACACCTTC.

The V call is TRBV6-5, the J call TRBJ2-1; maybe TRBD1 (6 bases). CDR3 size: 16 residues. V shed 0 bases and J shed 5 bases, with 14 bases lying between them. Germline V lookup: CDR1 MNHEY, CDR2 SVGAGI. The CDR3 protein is CASSYSGTNPHNEQFF. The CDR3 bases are TGTGCCAGCAGTTACTCGGGGACAAACCCCCACAATGAGCAGTTCTTC.

The CDR3 here is CASRTGFGDTEAFF. CDR3 coding DNA: TGTGCCAGTCGGACAGGCTTCGGGGACACTGAAGCTTTCTTT. V is TRBV28 and J is TRBJ1-1; 7 positions agree with TRBD1. V dropped 9 bases and J dropped 3; count of bases not matched to a gene: 10. This CDR3 spans 14 amino acids. From germline, CDR1 is MDHEN and CDR2 SYDVKM.

CDR3 DNA: TGTGCCAGCAGCCTCCCCCCCCATGAGCAGTTCTTC. Translation: CASSLPPHEQFF. The V gene is TRBV27, the J gene TRBJ2-1, with unresolved D. CDR3 size: 12 residues. V was cut by 6 bases and J by 8 bases, with 11 bases left in between. CDR1 MNHEY and CDR2 SMNVEV come from the germline V gene (reference sequence).